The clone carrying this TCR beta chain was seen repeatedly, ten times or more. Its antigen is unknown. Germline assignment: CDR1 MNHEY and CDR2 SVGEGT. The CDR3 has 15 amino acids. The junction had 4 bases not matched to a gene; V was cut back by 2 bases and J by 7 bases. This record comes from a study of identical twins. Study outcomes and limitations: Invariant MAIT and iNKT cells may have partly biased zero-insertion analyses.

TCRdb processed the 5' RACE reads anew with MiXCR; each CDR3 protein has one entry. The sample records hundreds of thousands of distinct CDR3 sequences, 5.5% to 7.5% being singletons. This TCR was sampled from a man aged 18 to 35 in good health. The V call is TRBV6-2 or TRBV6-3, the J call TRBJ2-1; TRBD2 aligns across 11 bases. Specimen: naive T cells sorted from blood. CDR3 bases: TGTGCCAGCAGTTACCTAGCGGGAGGATGGAATGAGCAGTTCTTC. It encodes CASSYLAGGWNEQFF.